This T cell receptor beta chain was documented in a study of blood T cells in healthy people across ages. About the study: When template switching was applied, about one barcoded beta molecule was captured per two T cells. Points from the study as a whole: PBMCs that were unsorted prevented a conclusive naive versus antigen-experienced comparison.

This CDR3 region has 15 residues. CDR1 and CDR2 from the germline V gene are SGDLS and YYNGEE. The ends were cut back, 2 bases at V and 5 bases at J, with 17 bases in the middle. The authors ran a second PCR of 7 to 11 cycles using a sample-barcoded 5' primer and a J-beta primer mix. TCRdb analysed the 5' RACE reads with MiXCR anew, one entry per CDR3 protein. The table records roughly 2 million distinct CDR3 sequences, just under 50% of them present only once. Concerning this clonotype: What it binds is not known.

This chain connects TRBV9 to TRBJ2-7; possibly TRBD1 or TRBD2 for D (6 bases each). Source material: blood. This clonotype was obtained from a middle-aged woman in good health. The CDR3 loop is CASSVRGARDNEQYF. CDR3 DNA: TGTGCCAGCAGCGTTAGGGGGGCTAGAGATAACGAGCAGTACTTC.